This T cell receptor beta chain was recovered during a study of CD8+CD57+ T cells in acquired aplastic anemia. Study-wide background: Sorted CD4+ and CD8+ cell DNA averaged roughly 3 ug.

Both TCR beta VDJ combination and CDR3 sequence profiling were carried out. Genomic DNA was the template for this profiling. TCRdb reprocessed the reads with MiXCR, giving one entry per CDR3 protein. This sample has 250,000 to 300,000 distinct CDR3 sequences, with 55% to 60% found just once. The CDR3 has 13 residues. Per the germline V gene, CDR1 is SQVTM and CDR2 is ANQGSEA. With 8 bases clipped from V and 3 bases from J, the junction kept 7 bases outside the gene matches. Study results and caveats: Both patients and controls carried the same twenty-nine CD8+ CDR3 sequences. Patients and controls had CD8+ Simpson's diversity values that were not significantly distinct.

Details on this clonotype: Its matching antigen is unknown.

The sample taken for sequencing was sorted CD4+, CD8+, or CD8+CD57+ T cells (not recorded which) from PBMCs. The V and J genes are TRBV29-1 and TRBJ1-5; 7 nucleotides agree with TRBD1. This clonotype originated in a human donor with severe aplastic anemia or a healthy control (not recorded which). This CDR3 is CSFSTGDNQPQHF. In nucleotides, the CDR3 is TGCAGCTTTAGTACAGGGGACAATCAGCCCCAGCATTTT.